The entry that follows covers one T cell receptor (beta chain) sequence. Its antigen remains unknown. There are 16 residues in the CDR3. Germline V CDR1 and CDR2: MNHEY, SVGAGI. With 0 bases removed from V and 0 bases from J, the gap between germline ends came to 10 bases. The sample belongs to a study of CD8+ T cells in alopecia areata. In each case, RNA was isolated and then reverse transcribed into cDNA as the sequencing template. Sequencing was performed with immunoSEQ multiplex PCR; in TCRdb, only in-frame clones are kept and a portion is missing. Here the sample spans over 150,000 clones, more than 55% being singletons. Findings and limits, study-wide: Patients showed less clear TCR sequence sharing than mice, possibly partly because of HLA diversity. Higher clonality than in normal scalp was seen in lesional scalp, especially alopecia totalis/universalis. Scalp sample sequencing also detects resident alphabeta T cells of normal skin.

Sorting separated CD4+ and CD8+ T cells out of PBMCs. The clonotype was recovered from a human donor in good health. This rearrangement joins TRBV6-5 to TRBJ2-3; D gene uncertain. Sequencing used CD8+ T cells sorted from blood. CDR3 amino acids: CASSYSTMTSTDTQYF. The CDR3 nucleotides read TGTGCCAGCAGTTACTCGACAATGACTAGCACAGATACGCAGTATTTT.